The next 24 T cell receptor beta chains were all read from a single sample in a study of cytomegalovirus exposure and HLA in healthy donors (dated by TCRdb to the late 2010s). Library creation used the immunoSEQ multiplex PCR assay. For the multiplex PCR, a mixture combining 60 forward primers for TCR Vbeta segments and 13 reverse primers for TCR Jbeta segments was used. TCRdb took this table from immuneACCESS and kept in-frame rearrangements with V and J called. Such tables lack part of the clones; where checked against another copy, unresolved V genes explain under half of the gap, and the rest is unexplained. For this sample there are about 140,000 clones; approximately 83% appear just once. The ten largest make up more than 3% of the sample. Specimen: PBMCs. These receptors were obtained from a male donor in good health and CMV-seronegative.

The V and J genes are TRBV7-9 and TRBJ1-1; D ambiguous. Deletions cut 7 bases from V and 4 bases from J, with 16 bases between. The germline gives CDR1 SEHNR, CDR2 FQNEAQ (reference sequence). This CDR3 is 14 amino acids long. The CDR3 reads CASNLLSGSTEAFF. The CDR3 nucleotides are TGTGCCAGCAACCTACTTAGCGGAAGCACTGAAGCTTTCTTT. Complete variable domain (other parts from reference TRBV7-9 and TRBJ1-1): DTGVSQNPRHKITKRGQNVTFRCDPISEHNRLYWYRQTLGQGPEFLTYFQNEAQLEKSRLLSDRFSAERPKGSFSTLEIQRTEQGDSAMYLCASNLLSGSTEAFFGQGTRLTVV.

This clone has a handful of counts. This rearrangement joins TRBV27 to TRBJ2-1; 16 positions match TRBD2. With V trimmed by 6 bases and J by 9 bases, 5 bases remained unmatched. CDR3 length equals 15 residues. Germline-derived CDR1 and CDR2 are MNHEY and SMNVEV (reference sequence). In DNA form, the CDR3 reads TGTGCCAGCAGCCCCGGGACTAGCGGGAGGGCTGAGCAGTTCTTC. Translating gives CASSPGTSGRAEQFF.

This chain connects TRBV18 to TRBJ2-7; weak D call: TRBD1 (6 bases). V lost 4 bases to trimming and J lost 6 bases, with 19 bases between them. The CDR3 has 15 amino acids. CDR1 is KGHSH, CDR2 LQKENI, per germline. CDR3 in amino acids: CASSRRVDRLGEQYF. The CDR3 DNA reads TGTGCCAGCTCACGACGGGTTGACAGGTTAGGCGAGCAGTACTTC.

This chain uses TRBV4-1 with TRBJ2-7, with D perhaps TRBD2 (6 bases). The V end was cut by 0 bases, the J end by 0 bases, with 21 bases between. The germline gives CDR1 MGHRA, CDR2 YSYEKL. This CDR3 has 19 residues. CDR3 residues: CASSQDLGGGTISSYEQYF. The CDR3 bases are TGCGCCAGCAGCCAAGATCTGGGCGGCGGGACGATAAGCTCCTACGAGCAGTACTTC.

The V gene is TRBV19, the J gene TRBJ1-1, with D hard to call. CDR3 length: 12 residues. Germline V gene lookup returns CDR1 LNHDA and CDR2 SQIVND (reference sequence). Trimming took off 3 bases at V and 1 base at J, with 3 bases between the two ends. Here the CDR3 reads CASSIRNTEAFF. DNA for the CDR3: TGTGCCAGTAGTATCAGGAACACTGAAGCTTTCTTT.

The rearrangement uses TRBV4-3 and TRBJ2-7; the match to TRBD2 covers 7 bases. J was trimmed by 1 base and V by 1 base; bases with no gene match: 10. Germline V gives CDR1 LGHNA, CDR2 YSLEER. The CDR3 runs 17 residues. The CDR3 region has the DNA TGCGCCAGCAGCCAAGGGATGCGGGGGAAGTTTTCCTACGAGCAGTACTTC. Translating gives CASSQGMRGKFSYEQYF.

This chain joins TRBV5-8 and TRBJ2-1; 7 nucleotides match TRBD1. V shed 3 bases and J 7 bases; nucleotides not matched to a gene: 7. This CDR3 has 14 residues. Germline CDR1 SGHTS, CDR2 YDEGEE. The CDR3 is CASSSTGWENEQFF. The CDR3 nucleotides are TGTGCCAGCAGCTCGACAGGGTGGGAGAATGAGCAGTTCTTC.

The chain employs TRBV30 and TRBJ2-2; 7 nucleotides line up with TRBD1. The CDR3 contains 14 residues. The junction had 8 bases not matched to a gene; V was cut back by 3 bases and J by 7 bases. Germline V gene sequence: CDR1 GTSNPN, CDR2 SVGIG (reference sequence). This CDR3 reads CAWRRGRRGGELFF. CDR3 nucleotide sequence: TGTGCCTGGAGAAGGGGGCGCAGGGGCGGGGAGCTGTTTTTT.

The rearrangement uses TRBV7-2 and TRBJ1-1; D ambiguous. The CDR3 has 14 residues. Per germline, CDR1 SGHTA and CDR2 FQGNSA. Trimming left V 5 bases short and J 2 bases short, with 12 bases between. The CDR3 spells CASSPVAGNTEAFF. For the CDR3, the DNA is TGTGCCAGCAGCCCCGTGGCGGGAAACACTGAAGCTTTCTTT.

Remarks on this clone: The sample contains more than one DNA sequence encoding this CDR3. The rearrangement joins TRBV2 to TRBJ2-2, with a possible D match to TRBD1 (5 bases). V shed 2 bases and J shed 4 bases, with 5 bases lying between them. The CDR3 extends over 13 amino acids. Per germline, CDR1 SNHLY and CDR2 FYNNEI. The CDR3 reads CASSERGTGELFF. CDR3 sequence (DNA): TGTGCCAGCAGTGAAAGGGGCACCGGGGAGCTGTTTTTT. The entire variable domain, with the rest obtained from reference TRBV2 and TRBJ2-2, is as follows: EPEVTQTPSHQVTQMGQEVILRCVPISNHLYFYWYRQILGQKVEFLVSFYNNEISEKSEIFDDQFSVERPDGSNFTLKIRSTKLEDSAMYFCASSERGTGELFFGEGSRLTVL.

The chain joins TRBV5-1 to TRBJ2-1; TRBD2 might be the D (5 bases). V was trimmed by 4 bases and J by 8 bases, leaving 16 bases between them. The CDR3 contains 14 residues. Germline V gene sequence: CDR1 SGHRS, CDR2 YFSETQ. The CDR3 loop reads CASSVPTERHEQFF. Written as DNA, the CDR3 is TGCGCCAGCAGCGTGCCAACGGAGCGGCATGAGCAGTTCTTC.

In DNA form, the CDR3 reads TGCGCCAGCAGCTCTCCTGAGGGGACTAGCGGCAATGAGCAGTTCTTC. It encodes CASSSPEGTSGNEQFF. This chain connects TRBV5-1 to TRBJ2-1; 11 positions agree with TRBD2. The CDR3 has 16 amino acids. V lost 3 bases to trimming and J lost 6 bases; unmatched junction nucleotides: 8. CDR1 and CDR2 from the germline V gene are SGHRS and YFSETQ.

V and J are TRBV28 and TRBJ2-5; 12 bases are a match to TRBD2. The assigned J gene may be wrong: the sequence end matches TRBJ2-7 better. From germline, CDR1 is MDHEN and CDR2 SYDVKM. The CDR3 length is 15 residues. The CDR3: CASSLSTSGGYEQYF. The CDR3 DNA sequence: TGTGCCAGCAGTTTATCGACTAGCGGGGGATACGAGCAGTACTTC.

This clone was recorded once. The rearrangement uses TRBV10-3 and TRBJ1-2, with a possible D match to TRBD1 (5 bases). The CDR3 is made up of 13 amino acids. The V and J ends lost 9 bases and 6 bases respectively, with 17 bases between them. Germline V gene data show CDR1 as ENHRY and CDR2 as SYGVKD. The CDR3 DNA follows: TGTGCCATTCAGGGTATTGGCTTAGATGGCTACACCTTC. Translated: CAIQGIGLDGYTF.

The genes are TRBV5-1 and TRBJ2-5; 7 positions match TRBD2. Germline V gene data show CDR1 as SGHRS and CDR2 as YFSETQ. The J segment lost 5 bases and the V segment lost 4 bases, leaving 20 bases of the junction unmatched. The CDR3 has 18 residues. The CDR3 nucleotides are TGCGCCAGCAGCCTCCAAGGGACTACAACCGCCCGGGGGGAGACCCAGTACTTC. Its translation: CASSLQGTTTARGETQYF.

The chain recombines TRBV27 with TRBJ1-2, with 11 bases matching TRBD1. In germline, CDR1 is MNHEY, CDR2 SMNVEV (reference sequence). The V segment lost 6 bases and the J segment 4 bases; nucleotides outside the gene matches: 10. The CDR3 is 16 residues long. The CDR3 spells CASSLGPGTGGYGYTF. Written as DNA, the CDR3 is TGTGCCAGCAGCCTAGGTCCCGGGACAGGGGGCTATGGCTACACCTTC.

The genes are TRBV6-5 and TRBJ1-6; D is uncertain. V was trimmed by 2 bases and J by 8 bases, leaving 4 bases between them. The CDR3 covers 12 residues. CDR1 is MNHEY and CDR2 is SVGAGI in the germline V gene. The chain's CDR3 is CASSYGDSPLHF. CDR3 sequence (DNA): TGTGCCAGCAGTTACGGAGATTCACCCCTCCACTTT.

In the case of this clone: An end of the junction differs from the germline gene, which may be a read error. The V gene is TRBV7-9, the J gene TRBJ2-1; D gene uncertain. Germline-derived CDR1 and CDR2 are SEHNR and FQNEAQ (reference sequence). The CDR3 is 11 amino acids. In nucleotides, the CDR3 is TGTTCCAGCAGCCCTCGCAATGAGCAGTTCTTC. Translated, it gives CSSSPRNEQFF. Supplemented by reference TRBV7-9 and TRBJ2-1, the full variable domain reads DTGVSQNPRHKITKRGQNVTFRCDPISEHNRLYWYRQTLGQGPEFLTYFQNEAQLEKSRLLSDRFSAERPKGSFSTLEIQRTEQGDSAMYLCSSSPRNEQFFGPGTRLTVL.

The rearrangement joins TRBV5-1 to TRBJ2-2, with 10 positions matching TRBD2. The V and J ends lost 0 bases and 2 bases, in that order; junction bases with no gene match: 4. CDR3 length equals 17 residues. Germline lookup yields CDR1 SGHRS and CDR2 YFSETQ. The CDR3 is CASSLGTSGDNTGELFF. DNA for the CDR3: TGCGCCAGCAGCTTGGGAACTAGCGGGGACAACACCGGGGAGCTGTTTTTT.

The chain employs TRBV5-4 and TRBJ2-2, with D tentatively TRBD1 (7 bases). V lost 4 bases and J lost 3, with 13 bases in between. Germline CDR1 and CDR2: SGHNT and YYREEE (reference sequence). This CDR3 region has 15 residues. The CDR3 DNA sequence: TGTGCCAGCAGCCGGGGCAGGGGGGACACCGGGGAGCTGTTTTTT. Its translation: CASSRGRGDTGELFF.

This clone was detected only once. The rearrangement joins TRBV27 to TRBJ2-7, with D perhaps matching TRBD2 (7 bases). Per the germline V gene, CDR1 is MNHEY and CDR2 is SMNVEV (reference sequence). Trimming left V 2 bases short and J 2 bases short, with 13 bases between. The CDR3 runs to 15 residues. The CDR3 coding sequence is TGTGCCAGCAGTTTAGGAGGGGGGGCCCCCTACGAGCAGTACTTC. Translating it yields CASSLGGGAPYEQYF.

This clone was seen a few times. V usage is TRBV6-1 and J usage is TRBJ1-6, with 11 bases identical to TRBD1. J lost 6 bases, V lost 3 bases, and 1 base had no gene match. Germline CDR1 is MNHNS and CDR2 is SASEGT. This CDR3 spans 15 amino acids. The CDR3 region has the DNA TGTGCCAGCAGTGATGGGACAGGGGGTAATTCACCCCTCCACTTT. Protein sequence: CASSDGTGGNSPLHF.

The chain's CDR3 is CASSPGQGSTDTQYF. The CDR3 nucleotides read TGCGCCAGCAGCCCGGGACAGGGAAGCACAGATACGCAGTATTTT. This chain uses TRBV5-1 with TRBJ2-3; 9 bases map to TRBD1. V was pared by 4 bases and J by 0 bases, with 3 bases of the junction left unmatched. This CDR3 has 15 residues. CDR1 is SGHRS and CDR2 is YFSETQ in the germline V gene.

This clone has more than one count but fewer than ten. The V gene is TRBV28, the J gene TRBJ1-4, with TRBD1 matching over 8 bases. V gave up 4 bases and J gave up 7 bases; unmatched junction bases: 8. The CDR3 consists of 15 residues. Germline V gene sequence: CDR1 MDHEN, CDR2 SYDVKM. The CDR3 sequence: CASSSPGQGGEKLFF. The CDR3 DNA reads TGTGCCAGCAGTTCCCCCGGACAGGGAGGTGAAAAACTGTTTTTT. The full variable domain, with the rest looked up from reference TRBV28 and TRBJ1-4, is DVKVTQSSRYLVKRTGEKVFLECVQDMDHENMFWYRQDPGLGLRLIYFSYDVKMKEKGDIPEGYSVSREKKERFSLILESASTNQTSMYLCASSSPGQGGEKLFFGSGTQLSVL.